This T cell receptor (beta chain) was observed in a study of long-term antiretroviral therapy in people with HIV. Study findings and constraints: Diversity measured after ART increased yet remained under transplant donor controls. Repertoire dominance by clones expanded before ART was seen at all time points.

The libraries were made with immunoSEQ v3.0 at survey level. Some clones are missing from TCRdb's copy, which holds only in-frame ones; the method was immunoSEQ multiplex PCR. This table holds tens of thousands of clones, about 87% found once. This CDR3 contains 14 residues. CDR1 is MRHNA, CDR2 SNTAGT, per germline. V lost 2 bases to trimming and J lost 8 bases; unmatched junction nucleotides: 4. As to this clone: Its antigen is undetermined.

This sequence originates from a woman aged 18-29 years with HIV. The chain links TRBV6-4 to TRBJ1-4; 8 nucleotides align to TRBD1. The sample was unsorted PBMCs, taken 1.8 years after starting antiretroviral therapy. CDR3 nucleotide sequence: TGTGCCAGCAGTGACGGGACAGGAGGCGAAAAACTGTTTTTT. Protein sequence: CASSDGTGGEKLFF.